This entry lists 17 T cell receptor beta chains sequenced from one sample in a study of OX40 agonist ivuxolimab in advanced cancers. Library method: the immunoSEQ multiplex PCR assay. TCRdb carries this immuneACCESS record with in-frame sequences only. Its versions omit some clonotypes, under half of them owing to an unresolved V gene in the studies checked, with the rest unexplained. A total of tens of thousands of clones appear in this sample, roughly 89% of them only once. The leading ten clones occupy roughly 0.33% of the sample. The sequences come from CD4+ or CD8+ T cells sorted from blood, collected in a trial of the OX40 agonist ivuxolimab. The receptor set was obtained from an adult with an advanced solid tumor such as melanoma, head and neck, liver or kidney cancer.

J is TRBJ1-3 and V is TRBV6-1; tentatively, D is TRBD1 (5 bases). There are 14 residues in the CDR3. Per germline, CDR1 MNHNS and CDR2 SASEGT. Between the trimmed V and J ends, which lost 0 bases and 3 bases, there was a span of 6 bases. The CDR3 bases are TGTGCCAGCAGTGAAGCGCAGGGTGGAAACACCATATATTTT. Residues: CASSEAQGGNTIYF.

The chain links TRBV7-3 to TRBJ1-2; D unresolved. The V gene lost 5 bases and the J gene lost 2 bases, with 18 bases spanning the gap. The germline CDR1 and CDR2 sequences are SGHTA and FQGTGA. This CDR3 is built from 16 residues. Here the CDR3 reads CASSPGRQGINYGYTF. The CDR3 region has the DNA TGTGCCAGCAGCCCCGGCCGACAAGGGATCAACTATGGCTACACCTTC.

This clone was picked up one time. The rearrangement links TRBV5-4 to TRBJ1-4; D unclear. The CDR3 has 16 amino acids. V gave up 2 bases and J gave up 0 bases, with 11 bases separating them. Germline CDR1 SGHNT, CDR2 YYREEE (reference sequence). The CDR3 loop reads CASSLNRPATNEKLFF. The CDR3 nucleotides are TGTGCCAGCAGCTTAAATCGTCCAGCAACTAATGAAAAACTGTTTTTT.

The rearrangement uses TRBV28 and TRBJ1-5; D gene unclear. The CDR3 has 14 residues. The germline CDR1 and CDR2 sequences are MDHEN and SYDVKM. With 2 bases removed from V and 4 bases from J, the gap between germline ends came to 9 bases. CDR3 residues: CASSLIEENQPQHF. CDR3 bases: TGTGCCAGCAGTTTAATCGAGGAAAATCAGCCCCAGCATTTT. The full variable domain, rest sourced from reference TRBV28 and TRBJ1-5, is DVKVTQSSRYLVKRTGEKVFLECVQDMDHENMFWYRQDPGLGLRLIYFSYDVKMKEKGDIPEGYSVSREKKERFSLILESASTNQTSMYLCASSLIEENQPQHFGDGTRLSIL.

In DNA form, the CDR3 reads TGCGCCAGCAGCCAAGGACTAGGTTCGGGCATTCAGTACTTC. As protein: CASSQGLGSGIQYF. V gene TRBV4-3 combines with J gene TRBJ2-4, with D possibly being TRBD2 (6 bases). Germline CDR1 reads LGHNA; CDR2 reads YSLEER. The CDR3 is made up of 14 amino acids. Trimming removed 1 base at V and 9 bases at J, with 13 bases between.

The V call is TRBV6-5, the J call TRBJ2-5; D is possibly TRBD2 (6 bases). The germline V gene encodes CDR1 MNHEY and CDR2 SVGAGI. The CDR3 extends over 14 amino acids. V shed 5 bases and J shed 3 bases, with 13 bases lying between them. CDR3 in DNA: TGTGCCAGCAGTGTGGGACTGTCTAAAGAGACCCAGTACTTC. Encoded protein: CASSVGLSKETQYF.

The chain recombines TRBV18 with TRBJ2-6; D may be TRBD1 or TRBD2 (5 bases each). The V end was cut by 4 bases, the J end by 0 bases, with 19 bases between. CDR3 length: 19 residues. CDR1 and CDR2 (germline): KGHSH, LQKENI. CDR3 coding DNA: TGTGCCAGCTCACACGCCGTTGGGGGATTCCCCTCTGGGGCCAACGTCCTGACTTTC. Encoded protein: CASSHAVGGFPSGANVLTF.

In nucleotides, the CDR3 is TGTGCCAGCAGCTTAGGAGGAGGGGGCGAATACGAGCAGTACTTC. Its protein product is CASSLGGGGEYEQYF. The genes are TRBV7-8 and TRBJ2-7, with D perhaps TRBD1 (7 bases). Trimming stripped 1 base from V and 4 bases from J, with 14 bases between. CDR3 length: 15 residues. The germline CDR1 and CDR2 sequences are SGHVS and FQNEAQ.

This chain links TRBV30 with TRBJ2-1, with a weak D call TRBD2 (6 bases). Germline V lookup: CDR1 GTSNPN, CDR2 SVGIG (reference sequence). Between the trimmed V and J ends, which lost 0 bases and 10 bases, there was a span of 10 bases. The CDR3 length is 12 residues. The CDR3 reads CAWSVQLAEQFF. Written as DNA, the CDR3 is TGTGCCTGGAGTGTACAACTAGCAGAGCAGTTCTTC.

This chain connects TRBV10-3 to TRBJ2-5; D is ambiguous. In germline, CDR1 is ENHRY, CDR2 SYGVKD. The CDR3 runs to 12 residues. V was clipped by 3 bases and J by 4 bases, with 6 bases between them. For the CDR3, the DNA is TGTGCCATCAGTGAAAAGCGAGAGACCCAGTACTTC. As protein: CAISEKRETQYF.

J is TRBJ1-1 and V is TRBV10-3; the D gene is possibly TRBD1 (5 bases). Germline CDR1 and CDR2: ENHRY and SYGVKD. The CDR3 loop spans 14 amino acids. The germline V and J ends were trimmed by 6 bases and 5 bases, with 16 bases remaining between them. Here the CDR3 reads CAISSQGLRTEAFF. CDR3 nucleotide sequence: TGTGCCATCAGCTCGCAGGGCTTGAGGACTGAAGCTTTCTTT.

The genes are TRBV18 and TRBJ2-5; D is unclear. Germline V gives CDR1 KGHSH, CDR2 LQKENI. This CDR3 contains 13 residues. The ends were cut back, 6 bases at V and 2 bases at J, with 10 bases in the middle. The CDR3 here is CASSLSEQETQYF. The CDR3 DNA sequence: TGTGCCAGCTCCCTCAGCGAGCAAGAGACCCAGTACTTC.

This clone has just a few counts. The rearrangement links TRBV28 to TRBJ1-2; 8 bases align to TRBD1. The J segment lost 8 bases and the V segment lost 6 bases, leaving 14 bases of the junction unmatched. From germline, CDR1 is MDHEN and CDR2 SYDVKM. This CDR3 is built from 15 residues. CDR3 coding DNA: TGTGCCAGCAGGAACTCCCTGGGACAGGCGAACGGCTACACCTTC. Translated, it gives CASRNSLGQANGYTF.

This chain uses TRBV4-3 with TRBJ1-3, with a weak D call TRBD1 (5 bases). Per the germline V gene, CDR1 is LGHNA and CDR2 is YSLEER. Trimming cost V 0 bases and J 0 bases, with 9 bases left between them. This CDR3 has 16 amino acids. CDR3 residues: CASSQEPTVSGNTIYF. The CDR3 DNA is TGCGCCAGCAGCCAAGAACCGACAGTCTCTGGAAACACCATATATTTT.

This sequence joins TRBV9 and TRBJ2-5; D is perhaps TRBD2 (6 bases). The V end lost 0 bases, the J end lost 3 bases, and 12 bases lay between the germline ends. CDR1 SGDLS and CDR2 YYNGEE come from the germline V gene. This CDR3 contains 15 residues. The CDR3 loop reads CASSVGAEGKETQYF. Written as DNA, the CDR3 is TGTGCCAGCAGCGTAGGAGCGGAGGGGAAAGAGACCCAGTACTTC.

The rearrangement joins TRBV27 to TRBJ2-5; 7 bases fit TRBD1. Germline CDR1 reads MNHEY; CDR2 reads SMNVEV (reference sequence). The CDR3 is made up of 15 amino acids. V trimming: 6 bases; J trimming: 5 bases; junction bases outside the gene matches: 12. CDR3 in amino acids: CASRKSTGAVETQYF. The CDR3 DNA is TGTGCCAGCAGAAAGTCCACAGGGGCGGTGGAGACCCAGTACTTC.

The rearrangement uses TRBV7-6 and TRBJ2-1, with D possibly being TRBD2 (5 bases). The germline CDR1 and CDR2 sequences are SGHVS and FNYEAQ. Deletions cut 1 base from V and 6 bases from J, with 10 bases between. The CDR3 length is 14 residues. Here the CDR3 DNA reads TGTGCCAGCAGCTTAGTGGGAGCAGGCAATGAGCAGTTCTTC. Translated: CASSLVGAGNEQFF.